A single T cell receptor (beta chain) is shown here with its context. The target antigen is unknown. CDR1 and CDR2 (germline): SGHTA, FQGTGA. Trimming took 2 bases from V and 4 from J, leaving 9 bases between them. The length of the CDR3 is 14 residues. The data originate from a study of T cell responses to AZD1222 COVID-19 vaccine. Second-dose timings of about 4 or about 12 weeks were pooled. Regarding the study as a whole: Unmutated regions of variants are reportedly targeted by nearly half of spike-specific TCRs. Clonal diversity was possibly underestimated; the donors were predominantly white British and more often female.

Data came from immunoSEQ multiplex PCR; TCRdb stores just in-frame clones and leaves some out. This table has 110,000 to 150,000 clones, approximately 90% appearing once. This receptor was obtained from an adult who received the AZD1222 COVID-19 vaccine. Source: peripheral blood, taken 28 days after the second AZD1222 dose. J is TRBJ1-5 and V is TRBV7-3; D might be TRBD1 (5 bases). The CDR3 loop reads CASSLAGGNQPQHF. CDR3 DNA sequence: TGTGCCAGCAGCTTAGCGGGGGGTAATCAGCCCCAGCATTTT.